This T cell receptor (beta chain) is from a study of OX40 agonist ivuxolimab in advanced cancers. In the study overall: Ivuxolimab was a fully human IgG2 agonistic monoclonal antibody targeting the costimulatory receptor OX40 (CD134). Intravenous ivuxolimab was administered to patients every 2 weeks at six dose levels: 0.01, 0.1, 0.3, 1.5, 3 and 10 mg/kg. Of the approximately 50 dose-escalation patients, hepatocellular carcinoma was present in approximately 20, melanoma in roughly 15, renal cell carcinoma in 9 and head and neck cancer in 9. In the dose-escalation cohort, 70% to 85% of patients were male, and the mean age was roughly 60 years with a range of roughly 23 to 79. Patients were allowed to have had prior anti-PD-1, anti-PD-L1 or anti-CTLA-4 therapy, and 30% to 40% of the dose-escalation patients had previously received checkpoint inhibitors. Partial responses occurred in three dose-escalation patients, of whom one had hepatocellular carcinoma and two had cutaneous melanoma. Peripheral TCRbeta sequencing was intended to test whether TCR sequence diversity was altered and clonal T-cell expansion was caused by ivuxolimab. The monotherapy dose-escalation portion (N = 52 patients) of the phase I ivuxolimab trial is reported in the paper. The research as a whole found: Clonal expansion of both CD4+ and CD8+ blood T cells was observed from baseline to week 6 at doses 0.1 to 3.0 mg/kg. Low levels of normalized T-cell clonal expansion were also shown by some nonresponding patients. Which antigens the clonally expanded peripheral T cells were specific for was not determined. In partial responders in the 0.1-3.0 mg/kg groups, normalized peripheral clonal expansion was found to be among the lowest, especially among CD8+ T cells. After ivuxolimab, more expanded clones were found on average in CD8+ T cells than in CD4+ T cells.

Patients with autoimmune disease history or receiving systemic immunosuppression were excluded from the trial. Peripheral blood for TCR sequencing was collected from all dose cohorts at baseline, on cycle 4 day 1, and on cycle 7 day 1. Samples were obtained from an open-label, multicenter, first-in-human phase I dose-escalation trial of ivuxolimab. Adults with locally advanced or metastatic head and neck squamous cell, hepatocellular, melanoma or renal cell carcinoma were enrolled in the trial. Before TCR sequencing, CD4+ and CD8+ T cells were separately sorted from peripheral blood. From the cysteine up to the phenylalanine, the CDR3 has a length of 14 residues. The only DNA kept is the CDR3, 42 bases in frame from the first base. Trimming accounts for 4 bases at V and 6 bases at J, while the number of junction bases matched to no gene is 4. The germline V gene sets CDR1 to ENHRY and CDR2 to SYGVKD.

Genomic DNA was isolated from the sorted cells so that the TCRbeta CDR3 region could be sequenced. TCRbeta CDR3 regions were sequenced using the immunoSEQ Assay. The clones in this table, taken by TCRdb from immuneACCESS, are in-frame only. Not every clone is retained; where verified, under half of the shortfall comes from an unresolved V gene, and the cause of the rest is unknown. Here the sample has approximately 70,000 clones; about 85% occur a single time. Roughly 17% of the sample is taken by the ten largest. Details on this clone: What antigen it recognizes has not been identified. Base-call qualities are not available, and no considerably larger clone is one nucleotide away.

This sequence uses TRBV10-3 and TRBJ2-7, with TRBD2 identical over 12 junction bases. The sequence was obtained from an adult with an advanced solid tumor such as melanoma, head and neck, liver or kidney cancer. The specimen was CD4+ or CD8+ T cells sorted from blood, collected in a trial of the OX40 agonist ivuxolimab. The CDR3 reads as follows: CAISGLAGGLEQYF. The nucleotide sequence is given as TGTGCCATCAGTGGGCTAGCGGGAGGGCTCGAGCAGTACTTC.